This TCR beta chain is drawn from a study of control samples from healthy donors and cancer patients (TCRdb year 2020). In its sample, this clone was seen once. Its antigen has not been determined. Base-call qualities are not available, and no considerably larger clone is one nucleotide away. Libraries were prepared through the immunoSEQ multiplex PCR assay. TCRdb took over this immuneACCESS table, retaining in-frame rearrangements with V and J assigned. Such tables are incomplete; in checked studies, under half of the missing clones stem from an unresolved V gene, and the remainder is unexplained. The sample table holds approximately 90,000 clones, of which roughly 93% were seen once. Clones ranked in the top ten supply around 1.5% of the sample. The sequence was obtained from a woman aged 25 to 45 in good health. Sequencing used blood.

The sequence in DNA is TGTGCCAGCAGCCAAAAGGGGGCTCTCTCACCCCTCCACTTT. This codes for CASSQKGALSPLHF. The sequence is built from TRBV3-1 (or the pseudogene TRBV3-2) and TRBJ1-6; 7 junctional bases match TRBD1. The V end gives up 2 bases and the J end 10 bases, leaving 5 bases in the junction not matched to a gene. Based on the germline V gene (reference sequence), the CDR1 and CDR2 sequences are LGHDT and YNNKEL. CDR3 length: 14 amino acids, cysteine to phenylalanine. CDR3 DNA only is kept here, 42 bases in frame from base 1.